This T cell receptor beta chain was obtained from a study of blood T cell repertoires in COVID-19. As for the study in general: Specimens from acute and convalescent COVID-19 originated in the United States, Italy and Spain. T cells, B-cell-depleted T cells, or PBMCs supplied cDNA or gDNA.

V was pared by 2 bases and J by 5 bases, with 9 bases between. The CDR3 extends over 13 amino acids. The germline V gene encodes CDR1 SGHVS and CDR2 FQNEAQ. Original analysis: Reference gene primer amplification in the assay estimated nucleated cell counts. Here immunoSEQ multiplex PCR was the method, and the copy in TCRdb shows in-frame clones only, minus some. V and J calls and clone size come straight from that table; D and trimming were deduced from the DNA. The table includes 200,000 to 250,000 clones, roughly 83% detected once. Input material: peripheral blood. This sequence was found in a man older than 75 with acute or convalescent COVID-19. The rearrangement joins TRBV7-8 to TRBJ1-2; D is unclear. CDR3 in amino acids: CASSLLQYYGYTF. In nucleotides, the CDR3 is TGTGCCAGCAGCTTATTACAGTATTATGGCTACACCTTC.